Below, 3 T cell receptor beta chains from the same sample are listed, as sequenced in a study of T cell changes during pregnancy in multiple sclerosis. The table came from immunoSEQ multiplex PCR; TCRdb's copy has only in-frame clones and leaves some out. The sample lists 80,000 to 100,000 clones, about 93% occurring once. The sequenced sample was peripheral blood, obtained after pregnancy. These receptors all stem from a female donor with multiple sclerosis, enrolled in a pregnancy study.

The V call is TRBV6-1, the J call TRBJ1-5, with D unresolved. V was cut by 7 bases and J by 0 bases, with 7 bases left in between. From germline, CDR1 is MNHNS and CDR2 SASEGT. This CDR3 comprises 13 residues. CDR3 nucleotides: TGTGCCAGCACACACCATAGCAATCAGCCCCAGCATTTT. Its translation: CASTHHSNQPQHF.

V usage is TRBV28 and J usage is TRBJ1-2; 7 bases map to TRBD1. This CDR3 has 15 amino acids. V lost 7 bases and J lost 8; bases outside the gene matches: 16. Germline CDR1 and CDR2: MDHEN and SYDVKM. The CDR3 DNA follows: TGTGCCAGCACCACCTATCTGGGCAGGGGGTCGGGCTACACCTTC. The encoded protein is CASTTYLGRGSGYTF.

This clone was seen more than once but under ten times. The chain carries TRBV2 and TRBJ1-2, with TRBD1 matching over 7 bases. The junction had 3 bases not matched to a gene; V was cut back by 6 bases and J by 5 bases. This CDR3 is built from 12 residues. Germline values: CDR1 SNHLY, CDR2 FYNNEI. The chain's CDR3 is CASSGQEYGYTF. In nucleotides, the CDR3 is TGTGCCAGCAGCGGACAGGAGTATGGCTACACCTTC.